A single sample is the source of the 21 T cell receptor beta chains below, sequenced in a study of blood T cell repertoires in COVID-19. The repertoire was sequenced with immunoSEQ multiplex PCR; TCRdb's copy has only in-frame clones and lacks some. The sample has some 140,000 clones; roughly four fifths are singletons. The sequenced sample consisted of peripheral blood. Source of these receptors: a woman aged 60 to 75 with acute or convalescent COVID-19.

This clone was recorded a few times. The rearrangement joins TRBV10-3 to TRBJ2-2; D ambiguous. Trimming shortened V by 2 bases and J by 9 bases, and 7 bases separated the two germline ends. Per germline, CDR1 ENHRY and CDR2 SYGVKD. The CDR3 length is 12 residues. The CDR3 reads CAISETVRELFF. In nucleotides, the CDR3 is TGTGCCATCAGTGAGACAGTCCGGGAGCTGTTTTTT.

The chain carries TRBV7-3 and TRBJ1-6; no clear D. Per the germline V gene, CDR1 is SGHTA and CDR2 is FQGTGA. Trimming removed 0 bases at V and 10 bases at J, with 19 bases between. The CDR3 runs 17 residues. CDR3 sequence (DNA): TGTGCCAGCAGCTTAACGAGTCAGGCGGGGAGCGGGTCACCCCTCCACTTT. Translating gives CASSLTSQAGSGSPLHF.

The V gene is TRBV28, the J gene TRBJ1-2; 7 nucleotides match TRBD1. This CDR3 has 16 amino acids. CDR1 and CDR2 from the germline V gene are MDHEN and SYDVKM. V shed 3 bases and J 1 base; nucleotides not matched to a gene: 8. CDR3 residues: CASSFQGPGGNYGYTF. CDR3 coding DNA: TGTGCCAGCAGTTTCCAGGGTCCAGGGGGTAACTATGGCTACACCTTC.

This clone was seen more than once but under ten times. The chain joins TRBV30 to TRBJ1-6; D not certain. This CDR3 has 15 amino acids. Germline V gene sequence: CDR1 GTSNPN, CDR2 SVGIG (reference sequence). The V gene lost 1 base and the J gene lost 5 bases, with 12 bases spanning the gap. The CDR3 DNA reads as TGTGCCTGGAGTGCTCCGTGGCAAAATAATTCACCCCTCCACTTT. It is translated as CAWSAPWQNNSPLHF.

The V and J genes are TRBV7-9 and TRBJ2-5, with TRBD1 identical over 7 bases. The CDR3 contains 15 residues. The germline CDR1 and CDR2 sequences are SEHNR and FQNEAQ (reference sequence). V shed 5 bases, J shed 2 bases, and the junction held 8 bases outside the gene matches. CDR3 in amino acids: CASSHTGTVQETQYF. The CDR3 DNA reads as TGTGCCAGCAGCCATACTGGGACAGTACAAGAGACCCAGTACTTC.

The chain uses TRBV30 and TRBJ2-7; TRBD2 is a possible D gene (5 bases). This CDR3 region has 13 residues. From germline, CDR1 is GTSNPN and CDR2 SVGIG (reference sequence). V shed 4 bases and J shed 6 bases, with 16 bases lying between them. CDR3 residues: CAWTAWGEREQYF. CDR3 bases: TGTGCCTGGACGGCGTGGGGAGAACGCGAGCAGTACTTC.

The chain couples TRBV10-3 to TRBJ2-7, with D possibly TRBD1 on 6 matching bases. CDR3 size: 14 residues. Looked up from germline, CDR1 is ENHRY and CDR2 is SYGVKD. Between the trimmed V and J ends, which lost 4 bases and 1 base, there was a span of 11 bases. In DNA form, the CDR3 reads TGTGCCATCAGTGTTGGGGGCTCATCCTACGAGCAGTACGTC. Residues: CAISVGGSSYEQYV.

This chain links TRBV5-1 with TRBJ1-3; no reliable D call. The CDR3 is 17 residues long. V was cut by 4 bases and J by 4 bases, with 21 bases left in between. Per the germline V gene, CDR1 is SGHRS and CDR2 is YFSETQ. DNA for the CDR3: TGCGCCAGCAGCCCTCAAACGGTGACACACCAGGGAAACACCATATATTTT. Translating gives CASSPQTVTHQGNTIYF.

The rearrangement links TRBV5-1 to TRBJ1-1; the D is unclear. Trimming pared 0 bases from V and 1 base from J, leaving 13 bases between. Germline V gene lookup returns CDR1 SGHRS and CDR2 YFSETQ. The CDR3 runs to 16 residues. CDR3 loop: CASSLEGAATNTEAFF. For the CDR3, the DNA is TGCGCCAGCAGCTTGGAAGGAGCCGCAACGAACACTGAAGCTTTCTTT.

This chain joins TRBV19 and TRBJ1-1, with 7 nucleotides matching TRBD1. V trimming: 5 bases; J trimming: 7 bases; junction bases outside the gene matches: 13. Germline V lookup: CDR1 LNHDA, CDR2 SQIVND (reference sequence). The CDR3 spans 15 residues. Here the CDR3 DNA reads TGTGCCAGTAGTCCCAACCCCACAGGGGCGGGTGAAGCTTTCTTT. It translates to CASSPNPTGAGEAFF.

This clone was seen ten or more times. The chain uses TRBV27 and TRBJ2-2; possibly TRBD1 for D (6 bases). Germline assignment: CDR1 MNHEY and CDR2 SMNVEV (reference sequence). V lost 0 bases, J lost 5 bases, and 22 bases lay in between. The CDR3 covers 19 residues. This CDR3 reads CASSLSNFQGLGLTGELFF. The DNA of the CDR3 is TGTGCCAGCAGTTTATCTAATTTCCAGGGGTTGGGCCTTACCGGGGAGCTGTTTTTT.

The chain recombines TRBV11-2 with TRBJ2-5, with 8 bases matching TRBD2. Germline V gene data show CDR1 as SGHAT and CDR2 as FQNNGV. The CDR3 spans 15 residues. V was clipped by 1 base and J by 5 bases; unmatched bases: 6. The CDR3 loop is CASSLGVAGWETQYF. The CDR3, as DNA: TGTGCCAGCAGCTTAGGAGTAGCGGGGTGGGAGACCCAGTACTTC.

The chain combines TRBV19 with TRBJ2-4, with D perhaps TRBD1 (7 bases). Trimming left V 5 bases short and J 8 bases short, with 19 bases between. The CDR3 runs to 15 residues. CDR1 and CDR2 (germline): LNHDA, SQIVND (reference sequence). Written as DNA, the CDR3 is TGTGCCAGTAGTGTACAGGGGACTCGGCTGGACATTCAGTACTTC. It specifies CASSVQGTRLDIQYF.

On this clone: Different DNA sequences within this sample yield the same CDR3. The rearrangement joins TRBV6-5 to TRBJ1-1, with TRBD1 matching 9 bases. This CDR3 is 13 amino acids long. Germline V lookup: CDR1 MNHEY, CDR2 SVGAGI. Losses at the gene ends were 6 bases for V and 2 bases for J; bases not matched to a gene: 1. This CDR3 reads CASRDRGNTEAFF. Written as DNA, the CDR3 is TGTGCCAGCAGGGACAGGGGTAACACTGAAGCTTTCTTT.

The gene calls are TRBV5-1 and TRBJ2-2, with 8 positions matching TRBD2. The V segment lost 4 bases and the J segment 1 base; nucleotides outside the gene matches: 6. CDR1 is SGHRS and CDR2 is YFSETQ in the germline V gene. CDR3 length: 16 residues. DNA of the CDR3: TGCGCCAGCAGCCCTCAAGCGGGGGTGAACACCGGGGAGCTGTTTTTT. It codes for CASSPQAGVNTGELFF.

The V gene is TRBV29-1, the J gene TRBJ2-1, with TRBD1 identical over 11 bases. Germline CDR1 is SQVTM and CDR2 is ANQGSEA. This CDR3 has 16 amino acids. V lost 1 base, J lost 3 bases, and 5 bases stayed unmatched. In DNA, the CDR3 is TGCAGCGTTGAAGGAACCGGGACAGGGGGCTACAATGAGCAGTTCTTC. It specifies CSVEGTGTGGYNEQFF.

The chain couples TRBV3-1 (or the pseudogene TRBV3-2) to TRBJ1-6; D is unresolved. Germline values: CDR1 LGHDT, CDR2 YNNKEL (reference sequence). The CDR3 totals 16 residues. Trimming pared 1 base from V and 9 bases from J, leaving 16 bases between. This chain's CDR3 is CASSQVPGGKSSPLHF. DNA for the CDR3: TGTGCCAGCAGCCAAGTTCCGGGAGGGAAAAGTTCACCCCTCCACTTT.

The chain links TRBV5-1 to TRBJ2-7; 10 bases agree with TRBD2. Per the germline V gene, CDR1 is SGHRS and CDR2 is YFSETQ. V trimming: 2 bases; J trimming: 4 bases; junction bases outside the gene matches: 12. The CDR3 runs 17 residues. CDR3 loop: CASSLRSGGVLEYEQYF. The CDR3 coding sequence is TGCGCCAGCAGCTTAAGGAGCGGGGGGGTTCTTGAGTACGAGCAGTACTTC.

The rearrangement uses TRBV19 and TRBJ1-6; 7 bases match TRBD1. Germline CDR1 is LNHDA and CDR2 is SQIVND (reference sequence). V trimming: 3 bases; J trimming: 7 bases; junction bases outside the gene matches: 3. The CDR3 loop spans 14 amino acids. The CDR3 reads CASSIDRANSPLHF. As DNA, the CDR3 is TGTGCCAGTAGTATTGACAGGGCCAATTCACCCCTCCACTTT.

This clone was found once. J is TRBJ1-4 and V is TRBV6-5, with 9 positions matching TRBD1. The CDR3 is 15 amino acids. V was clipped by 5 bases and J by 3 bases; unmatched bases: 4. Germline-derived CDR1 and CDR2 are MNHEY and SVGAGI. The CDR3 DNA reads as TGTGCCAGCAGTCCCGGGACAGGGTCTAATGAAAAACTGTTTTTT. This sequence encodes CASSPGTGSNEKLFF.

The chain couples TRBV19 to TRBJ1-2; D remains ambiguous. This CDR3 is built from 14 residues. The germline V and J ends were trimmed by 5 bases and 0 bases, with 10 bases remaining between them. Germline CDR1 and CDR2: LNHDA and SQIVND (reference sequence). The CDR3: CASSGRGSNYGYTF. In DNA form, the CDR3 reads TGTGCCAGTAGTGGGCGGGGATCTAACTATGGCTACACCTTC.